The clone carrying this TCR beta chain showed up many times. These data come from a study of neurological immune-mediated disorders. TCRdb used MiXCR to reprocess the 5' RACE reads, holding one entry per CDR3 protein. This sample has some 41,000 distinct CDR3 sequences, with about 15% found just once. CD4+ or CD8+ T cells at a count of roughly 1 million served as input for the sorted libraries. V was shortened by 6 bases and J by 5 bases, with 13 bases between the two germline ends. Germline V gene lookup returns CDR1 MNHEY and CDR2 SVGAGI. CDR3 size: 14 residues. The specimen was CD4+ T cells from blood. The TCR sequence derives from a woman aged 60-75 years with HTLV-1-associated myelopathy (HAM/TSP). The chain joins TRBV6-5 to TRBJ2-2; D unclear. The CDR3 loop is CASSPPPWTGELFF. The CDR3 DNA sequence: TGTGCCAGCAGCCCCCCCCCCTGGACCGGGGAGCTGTTTTTT.